This T cell receptor (beta chain) was recorded in a study of T cell responses to AZD1222 COVID-19 vaccine. Study-wide background: Researchers grouped second doses given at about 4 or about 12 weeks into one pool.

Points from the study as a whole: Baseline seropositivity characterized only six AZD1222 recipients. Sampling captured repertoires only after the peak T cell response.

As regards this clone: What it recognizes is unknown.

The data were produced by immunoSEQ multiplex PCR, yet TCRdb's version contains in-frame clones alone and is incomplete. The repertoire consists of approximately 110,000 clones, with 85% to 90% occurring once and the leading ten covering approximately 8.1%. Sequenced material: peripheral blood, taken on day 0 of AZD1222 vaccination. The TCR originated in an adult in good health.

CDR3 DNA: TGTGCCAGCAGCTTATATCCCCAGGATCTCTCCGAGCAGTACTTC. It is translated as CASSLYPQDLSEQYF. The gene calls are TRBV11-2 and TRBJ2-7; D unclear. V lost 2 bases and J 6 bases, leaving 17 bases between the germline ends. Germline V lookup: CDR1 SGHAT, CDR2 FQNNGV. The CDR3 sequence is 15 residues long. The whole variable domain, filled in from reference TRBV11-2 and TRBJ2-7, reads EAGVAQSPRYKIIEKRQSVAFWCNPISGHATLYWYQQILGQGPKLLIQFQNNGVVDDSQLPKDRFSAERLKGVDSTLKIQPAKLEDSAVYLCASSLYPQDLSEQYFGPGTRLTVT.